This T cell receptor beta chain was captured by sequencing in a study of T cell repertoires in cytomegalovirus infection. Overall study context: An indication of both CMV infection and matching HLA type came from public TCR beta signatures.

A single record per CDR3 protein comes from TCRdb applying MiXCR to the reads. This table has about 360,000 distinct CDR3 sequences, approximately 18% appearing once. In this sample, this clonotype turned up many times. Its antigen is still unknown. Trimming removed 1 base from V and 2 bases from J, with 6 bases in between. This CDR3 is built from 13 residues. CDR1 and CDR2 from the germline V gene are SGHTA and FQGNSA. Overall study findings and caveats: There were HLA-C-restricted CMV-specific TCR beta clonotypes dominating the ex vivo response. Identification of carriers of CMV plus the relevant HLA was achieved through cumulative public TCR beta family frequency.

This clonotype was obtained from a human donor in good health (CMV status not recorded). Some clones in this sample may be carry-over from other donors' samples. Sequenced: PBMCs. The chain employs TRBV7-2 and TRBJ2-7; D remains unclear. CDR3 residues: CASSLDGTYEQYF. CDR3 coding DNA: TGTGCCAGCAGCTTAGACGGAACCTACGAGCAGTACTTC.